A selection of T cell receptor beta chains follows, all from one sample in a study of T-cell memory formation after mild COVID-19. TCRdb recomputed calls from the 5' RACE reads with MiXCR, one row per CDR3 protein. The sample includes over 150,000 distinct CDR3 sequences, 20% to 25% of them seen just once. Sequencing was done on a sample of PBMCs or a T cell subset sorted from them (not recorded which). These TCRs come from an adult woman who had mild COVID-19 (a few samples of this study predate the infection). Cell type and time point are not known. CDR3s include the opening cysteine and the closing phenylalanine or tryptophan. The order of the fields is V gene, J gene, D gene, clone size, CDR3 DNA, CDR3 protein. The D gene is left open where the match is weak. Size is stated for part of the rows, as once, few or many counts, or as a class when the clone is expanded.

>TRBV4-2|TRBJ1-1|NA|NA
TGTGCCAGCAGCCAAGGACAGAACACTGAAGCTTTCTTT
CASSQGQNTEAFF
>TRBV12-3/TRBV12-4|TRBJ2-5|TRBD1|once
TGTGCCAGCAGCCGATCCCGAGGGACAGGGGGGAAGGAGACCCAGTACTTC
CASSRSRGTGGKETQYF
>TRBV10-3|TRBJ2-7|NA|NA
TGTGCCATTAGCGGAGAGGGGCCCTACGAGCAGTACTTC
CAISGEGPYEQYF
>TRBV15|TRBJ1-1|TRBD1|few
TGTGCCACCAAGCGGGACAGGGGAAACACTGAAGCTTTCTTT
CATKRDRGNTEAFF
>TRBV12-3/TRBV12-4|TRBJ2-7|TRBD1|NA
TGTGCCAGCAGTCTTACCCCCGGTTTGCCGGGACAGGGCCTGCCCTACGAGCAGTACTTC
CASSLTPGLPGQGLPYEQYF
>TRBV11-3|TRBJ2-1|NA|NA
TGTGCCAGCAGCTCGACTGGCGGGGAGAGAAACAATGAGCAGTTCTTC
CASSSTGGERNNEQFF
>TRBV6-4|TRBJ2-2|TRBD2|NA
TGTGCCAGCAGTGAGCGGGGGGGCACCGGGGAGCTGTTTTTT
CASSERGGTGELFF
>TRBV6-5|TRBJ1-2|NA|NA
TGTGCCAGCAGCCCAGGTAGGGAGCCTAACTATGGCTACACCTTC
CASSPGREPNYGYTF
>TRBV6-5|TRBJ2-1|NA|NA
TGTGCCAGCTGTACTAGTCCACCCCCTAACTCCTACAATGAGCAGTTCTTC
CASCTSPPPNSYNEQFF
>TRBV20-1|TRBJ2-7|TRBD2|NA
TGCAGTGCCACAGCGGGGGGGCGCTCCTACGAGCAGTACTTC
CSATAGGRSYEQYF
>TRBV27|TRBJ1-5|TRBD1|few
TGTGCCAGCAGTTTAGCTGGACAGGGATGGGATCAGCCCCAGCATTTT
CASSLAGQGWDQPQHF
>TRBV7-3|TRBJ2-1|TRBD2|NA
TGTGCCAGCAGCTCAATAGCGGGAATCGGCAATGAGCAGTTCTTC
CASSSIAGIGNEQFF
>TRBV6-6|TRBJ2-5|NA|NA
TGTGCCAGCAGTTACCGACAGTTAGAGACCCAGTACTTC
CASSYRQLETQYF
>TRBV6-2/TRBV6-3|TRBJ2-3|NA|NA
TGTGCCAGCACTACGGTAGATACGCAGTATTTT
CASTTVDTQYF
>TRBV11-2|TRBJ2-3|NA|once
TGTGCCAGCAGCTTAGTTTACGGACCACCTACAGATACGCAGTATTTT
CASSLVYGPPTDTQYF
>TRBV7-6|TRBJ1-1|NA|NA
TGTGCCAGCAGCCGATTCCCCAACACTGAAGCTTTCTTT
CASSRFPNTEAFF
>TRBV7-9|TRBJ2-3|NA|few
TGTGCCAGCAGCTTATCCGAGGATACGCAGTATTTT
CASSLSEDTQYF
>TRBV19|TRBJ1-2|NA|NA
TGTGCCAGTAGTATAGCGGACAGCTTTTTCTATGGCTACACCTTC
CASSIADSFFYGYTF
>TRBV15|TRBJ2-5|TRBD1|few
TGTGCCACCAGCAGAGAAACAGGACAGGGAGAAGAGACCCAGTACTTC
CATSRETGQGEETQYF
>TRBV12-3/TRBV12-4|TRBJ1-1|NA|NA
TGTGCCAGCAGTTTATGGTTAGCAGACACTGAAGCTTTCTTT
CASSLWLADTEAFF
>TRBV18|TRBJ1-1|NA|NA
TGTGCCAGCTCACCACCGAGGTCGTTTAACACTGAAGCTTTCTTT
CASSPPRSFNTEAFF
>TRBV4-1|TRBJ2-3|NA|NA
TGCGCCAGCAGCCAAGAGATAGATACGCAGTATTTT
CASSQEIDTQYF
>TRBV2|TRBJ2-7|NA|few
TGTGCCAGCTGCGTGACCTCCGGGACCTCCTACGAGCAGTACTTC
CASCVTSGTSYEQYF
>TRBV24-1|TRBJ2-7|TRBD1|few
TGTGCCACCAGTGAAGGGACAGCCACCTACGAGCAGTACTTC
CATSEGTATYEQYF